A single sample gave rise to the 14 T cell receptor beta chains below, sequenced in a study of CXCR3-negative and CXCR3-positive naive CD8 T cells (dated by TCRdb to the late 2010s). Points the paper makes about the study in general: TRB CDR3s from CXCR3-positive naive cells showed higher hydrophobicity (lower Kidera factor 4), lower energy, and higher strength and volume indices than CXCR3-negative naive cells.

The sequencer was a NextSeq 550. The Human TCR Profiling Kit (MiLaboratory) was used to prepare UMI-labeled 5' RACE TRB cDNA libraries. Through TCRdb reprocessing, the reads give one entry per CDR3 protein sequence; DNA is omitted. This sample's records show more than 70,000 distinct CDR3 sequences. Approximately 0.62% of the sample is held by the ten biggest clonotypes. These receptors have no known antigen. What was sequenced was naive CXCR3+ CD8+ T cells from blood. Taken with the paper, the label for cell subset or site translates to: CD45RO-CCR7+CD27+CD95- naive CD8+ T cells expressing CXCR3 (TNR3+). The receptor source for this set is a human donor in good health. Some clones in this sample may be carry-over from other donors' samples.

This CDR3 reads CASSLSQKAFNEQFF. The chain joins TRBV27 to TRBJ2-1. Germline assignment: CDR1 MNHEY and CDR2 SMNVEV (reference sequence). CDR3 length equals 15 residues.

This sequence joins TRBV4-1 and TRBJ1-2; TCRdb names TRBD1, which stays unverified in the absence of DNA. Per the germline V gene, CDR1 is MGHRA and CDR2 is YSYEKL. This CDR3 region has 15 residues. The chain's CDR3 is CASSQNPGAGYGYTF.

The chain employs TRBV20-1 and TRBJ2-7; TCRdb picks TRBD1, but there is no DNA to check that call. The CDR3 sequence is 14 residues long. The germline CDR1 and CDR2 sequences are DFQATT and SNEGSKA (reference sequence). The CDR3 spells CSARGTGPSYEQYF.

V usage is TRBV27 and J usage is TRBJ1-5; TCRdb picks TRBD1, but there is no DNA to check that call. The CDR3 has 12 amino acids. Germline lookup yields CDR1 MNHEY and CDR2 SMNVEV (reference sequence). The CDR3 reads CASKNRGQPQHF.

The genes are TRBV20-1 and TRBJ1-1; there is no DNA to check the TCRdb D call of TRBD1. The CDR3 totals 13 residues. Germline V gene data show CDR1 as DFQATT and CDR2 as SNEGSKA (reference sequence). The CDR3 reads CSGPQGATTEAFF.

V gene TRBV28 combines with J gene TRBJ1-2; TCRdb reports TRBD1, a call that lacks DNA to check it against. Looked up from germline, CDR1 is MDHEN and CDR2 is SYDVKM. The CDR3 length is 16 residues. The CDR3 region is CATRRSGQAVIYGYTF.

The rearrangement links TRBV4-3 to TRBJ1-1. The CDR3 has 12 amino acids. Germline CDR1 is LGHNA and CDR2 is YSLEER. This CDR3 reads CASSQEGSEAFF.

V usage is TRBV28 and J usage is TRBJ2-1; no DNA is available, so the TRBD2 call from TCRdb remains unchecked. The CDR3 contains 15 residues. CDR1 is MDHEN, CDR2 SYDVKM, per germline. CDR3 protein: CASSHGLAGVNEQFF.

This chain joins TRBV25-1 and TRBJ2-7; TCRdb proposes TRBD1, but this gene call is untestable without DNA. Per germline, CDR1 MGHDK and CDR2 SYGVNS. The CDR3 runs to 14 residues. Here the CDR3 reads CASSGTGQGYEQYF.

This chain uses TRBV5-1 with TRBJ2-1. CDR1 is SGHRS, CDR2 YFSETQ, per germline. The CDR3 is 16 amino acids. The CDR3 is CASSLDKRDSYNEQFF.

The chain has TRBV29-1 and TRBJ2-5; TCRdb designates TRBD1, a call that cannot be tested without DNA. From germline, CDR1 is SQVTM and CDR2 ANQGSEA. The CDR3 runs to 14 residues. CDR3 amino acids: CSVSERGLIETQYF.

The chain uses TRBV5-4 and TRBJ2-1; absent DNA, TCRdb's TRBD2 call cannot be checked. This CDR3 has 16 residues. Germline CDR1 reads SGHNT; CDR2 reads YYREEE (reference sequence). CDR3 sequence: CASSLLPSGRNNEQFF.

V and J are TRBV29-1 and TRBJ2-2. CDR3 length: 13 residues. From germline, CDR1 is SQVTM and CDR2 ANQGSEA. CDR3: CSVEEEDSGELFF.

V is TRBV7-8 and J is TRBJ2-1; TCRdb's D gene call, TRBD1, goes unchecked for lack of DNA. Germline V gene data show CDR1 as SGHVS and CDR2 as FQNEAQ. The CDR3 is 15 residues long. CDR3 residues: CASSVGTGLHNEQFF.